This T cell receptor beta chain was captured by sequencing in a study of immune evolution from preneoplasia to lung adenocarcinoma. Whole-study results and caveats: Top clone share appeared to fall from AAH through AIS, MIA, adenocarcinoma. Clonality was highest in normal lung, lower in later-stage lesions apparently.

The data were produced by immunoSEQ multiplex PCR, yet TCRdb's version contains in-frame clones alone and is incomplete. The sample has approximately 9,000 clones, approximately 75% seen once. CDR1 is SNHLY, CDR2 FYNNEI, per germline. The germline V and J ends were trimmed by 3 bases and 4 bases, with 9 bases remaining between them. This CDR3 is built from 13 residues. In the case of this clone: Its antigen is as yet unknown.

Patients had resection in Japan or China between the mid-2010s and the late 2010s. Histologic diagnosis was independently verified by two lung pathologists. The TCR was taken from a person aged 60-79 years with lung adenocarcinoma. V is TRBV2 and J is TRBJ1-2, with D unclear. The sequenced sample was FFPE adjacent normal lung tissue. The CDR3 region has the DNA TGTGCCAGCAGTGAGGACGGTGGCTATGGCTACACCTTC. Translation gives CASSEDGGYGYTF.